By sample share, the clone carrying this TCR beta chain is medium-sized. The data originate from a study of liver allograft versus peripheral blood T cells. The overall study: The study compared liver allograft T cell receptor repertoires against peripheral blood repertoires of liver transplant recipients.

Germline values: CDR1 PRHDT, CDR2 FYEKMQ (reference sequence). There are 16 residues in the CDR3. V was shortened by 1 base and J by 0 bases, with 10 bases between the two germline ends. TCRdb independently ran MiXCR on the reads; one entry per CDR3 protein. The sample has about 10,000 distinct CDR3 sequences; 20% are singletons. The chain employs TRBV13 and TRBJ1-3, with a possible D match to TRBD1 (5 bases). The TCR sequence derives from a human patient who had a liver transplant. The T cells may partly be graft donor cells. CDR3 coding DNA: TGTGCCAGCAGCTTAGATCGGGGACCCTCTGGAAACACCATATATTTT. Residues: CASSLDRGPSGNTIYF.